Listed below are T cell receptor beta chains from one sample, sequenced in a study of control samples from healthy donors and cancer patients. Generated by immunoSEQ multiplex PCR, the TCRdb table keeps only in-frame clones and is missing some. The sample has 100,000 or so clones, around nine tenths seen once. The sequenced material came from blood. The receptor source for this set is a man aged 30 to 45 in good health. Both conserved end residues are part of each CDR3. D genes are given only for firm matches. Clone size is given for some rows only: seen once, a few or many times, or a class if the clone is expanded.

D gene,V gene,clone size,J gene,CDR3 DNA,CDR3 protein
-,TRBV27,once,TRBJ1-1,TGTGCCAGCAGTTTAGGATCTACAGGGTGGGAGATGAACACTGAAGCTTTCTTT,CASSLGSTGWEMNTEAFF
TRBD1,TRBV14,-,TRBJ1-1,TGTGCCAGCAGCCGCGGACAGGGTTGGATGAACACTGAAGCTTTCTTT,CASSRGQGWMNTEAFF
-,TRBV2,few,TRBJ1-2,TGTGCCAGCAGTGTTGGCAGGGTGCCAGTCTTC,CASSVGRVPVF
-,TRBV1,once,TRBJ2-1,TGCACCAGCAGCCAAGAAGGAGCCGACAATGAGCAGTTCTTC,CTSSQEGADNEQFF
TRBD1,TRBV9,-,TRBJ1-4,TGTGCCAGCAGCGCCGGAACAGGGGGCACTGAAAAACTGTTTTTT,CASSAGTGGTEKLFF
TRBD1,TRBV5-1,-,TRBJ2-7,TGCGCCAGCAGCTTGGAAATGGGACAGGGTCCGGGCGAGCAGTACTTC,CASSLEMGQGPGEQYF
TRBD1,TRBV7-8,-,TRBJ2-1,TGTGCCAGCAGCGTCTCCGGGACAGGGGTGGATGAGCAGTTCTTC,CASSVSGTGVDEQFF
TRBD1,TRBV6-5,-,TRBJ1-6,TGTGCCAGCATGGGACAGCCGTTATATAATTCACCCCTCCACTTT,CASMGQPLYNSPLHF
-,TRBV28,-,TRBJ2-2,TGTGCCAGCACTACCCTTTTATCCGGGGAGCTGTTTTTT,CASTTLLSGELFF
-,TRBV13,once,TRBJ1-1,TGTGCCAGCAGCCGGGGGGTGAACACTGAAGCTTTCTTT,CASSRGVNTEAFF
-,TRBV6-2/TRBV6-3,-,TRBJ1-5,TGTGCCAGCAGTCATGACCAGGGATCCTATAGCAATCAGCCCCAGCATTTT,CASSHDQGSYSNQPQHF
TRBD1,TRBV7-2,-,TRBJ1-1,TGTGCCAGCAGCTTAGCGGGACAGAGGACTGAAGCTTTCTTT,CASSLAGQRTEAFF
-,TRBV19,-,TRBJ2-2,TGTGCCAGTAGTATCGGCGGGGGCAGTGAAGCCGGGGAGCTGTTTTTT,CASSIGGGSEAGELFF
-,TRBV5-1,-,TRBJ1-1,TGCGCCAGCAGCCGACGTTTGGACACTGAAGCTTTCTTT,CASSRRLDTEAFF
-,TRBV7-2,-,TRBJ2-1,TGTGCCAGCAGCTTATCAGTCAACAATGAGCAGTTCTTC,CASSLSVNNEQFF
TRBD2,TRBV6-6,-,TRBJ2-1,TGTGCCAGCAGGATAGCGGGAACCTACAATGAGCAGTTCTTC,CASRIAGTYNEQFF
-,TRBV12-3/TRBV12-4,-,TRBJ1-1,TGTGCCAGCAGCTACGGGTCGAACACTGAAGCTTTCTTT,CASSYGSNTEAFF
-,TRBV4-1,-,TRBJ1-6,TGCGCCAGCAGCCAAGTGAGCAGGGCTAATTCACCCCTCCACTTT,CASSQVSRANSPLHF
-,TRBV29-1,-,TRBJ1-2,TGCAGCGTGTTGGACGGCCGTGGGTATGGCTACACCTTC,CSVLDGRGYGYTF
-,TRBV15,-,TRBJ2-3,TGTGCCACCAGCAGAGATCAGGGGTATACGCAGTATTTT,CATSRDQGYTQYF
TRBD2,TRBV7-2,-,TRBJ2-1,TGTGCCAGCAGCACGCGGGGCGGGAGCGGATACAATGAGCAGTTCTTC,CASSTRGGSGYNEQFF
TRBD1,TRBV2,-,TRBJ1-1,TGTGCCAGCAGAGCGACAGGGGAAACTGAAGCTTTCTTT,CASRATGETEAFF
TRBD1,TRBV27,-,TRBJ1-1,TGTGCCAGCAGTTCGCAGGACAGGGGGAATACTGAAGCTTTCTTT,CASSSQDRGNTEAFF
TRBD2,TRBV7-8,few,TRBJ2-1,TGTGCCAGCATTATCAAGCAGGGACTAGCGGACTACAATGAGCAGTTCTTC,CASIIKQGLADYNEQFF
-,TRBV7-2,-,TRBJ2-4,TGTGCCAGCAGCTCATCCTCGACAGTCCGAGGGGACATTCAGTACTTC,CASSSSSTVRGDIQYF
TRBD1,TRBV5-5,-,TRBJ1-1,TGTGCCAGCAGCTGGACCGGGACAGGGGGCGTTTATGAAGCTTTCTTT,CASSWTGTGGVYEAFF
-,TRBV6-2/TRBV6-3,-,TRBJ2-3,TGTGCCAGCAGTGTAGCAGATACTAGCACAGATACGCAGTATTTT,CASSVADTSTDTQYF
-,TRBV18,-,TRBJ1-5,TGTGCCAGCTCACGGATGACTGGGGTTGGTCCCCAGCATTTT,CASSRMTGVGPQHF
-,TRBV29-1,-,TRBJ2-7,TGCAGCGTTGACGCCGGAGCGACGGGGGAGCAGTACTTC,CSVDAGATGEQYF
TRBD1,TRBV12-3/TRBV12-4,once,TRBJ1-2,TGTGCCAGCAGTTTAATTGGGGGACAGGGCCTCACCTTC,CASSLIGGQGLTF
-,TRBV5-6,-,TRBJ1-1,TGTGCCAGCAGCTTCCTAACAGCGAACACTGAAGCTTTCTTT,CASSFLTANTEAFF
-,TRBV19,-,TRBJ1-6,TGTGCCAGTAGTATCGCGGGGGCGGTCGATTCACCCCTCCACTTT,CASSIAGAVDSPLHF
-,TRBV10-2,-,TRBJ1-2,TGCGCCAGCAGTGATGAAATCTCCCGAACCCACACCTTC,CASSDEISRTHTF
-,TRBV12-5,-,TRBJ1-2,TGTGCTAGTGGTTTGCAGTCCCTCGCGGGCTACACCTTC,CASGLQSLAGYTF
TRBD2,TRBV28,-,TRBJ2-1,TGTGCCAGCAGCCCGACTAGCGGGGGAGGAAATGAGCAGTTCTTC,CASSPTSGGGNEQFF
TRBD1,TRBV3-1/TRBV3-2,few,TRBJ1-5,TGTGCCAGCAGCCAACGTCAGGGGGCCGAGGCCCAGCATTTT,CASSQRQGAEAQHF
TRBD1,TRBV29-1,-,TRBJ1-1,TGCAGCGTTGTTCGGCCCGTGAGTTTGGGACAGGGGTCGAGAACTGAAGCTTTCTTT,CSVVRPVSLGQGSRTEAFF
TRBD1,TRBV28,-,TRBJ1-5,TGTGCCAGCAGTGGACAGGGTCTAAGGAACAGCAATCAGCCCCAGCATTTT,CASSGQGLRNSNQPQHF
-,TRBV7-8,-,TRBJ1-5,TGTGCCAGCAGCCTCCAAGACCGTGGCAATCAGCCCCAGCATTTT,CASSLQDRGNQPQHF
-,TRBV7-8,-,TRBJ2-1,TGTGCCAGCAGTCTACTGGACGTAACCTACAATGAGCAGTTCTTC,CASSLLDVTYNEQFF
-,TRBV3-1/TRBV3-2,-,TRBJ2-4,TGTGCCAGCAGCCTCAGCCTTAGCGGAACAAACATTCAGTACTTC,CASSLSLSGTNIQYF
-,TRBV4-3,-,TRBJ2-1,TGCGCCAGCAGCCAAGAGGCTCAGCGAGCCTCCTACAATGAGCAGTTCTTC,CASSQEAQRASYNEQFF
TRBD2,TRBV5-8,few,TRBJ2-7,TGTGCCAGCAGCAAGGGACTAGCGGGAAACTACGAGCAGTACTTC,CASSKGLAGNYEQYF
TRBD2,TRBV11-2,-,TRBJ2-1,TGTGCCAGCAGCTTAGTTCTAGCGGTCAATGAGCAGTTCTTC,CASSLVLAVNEQFF
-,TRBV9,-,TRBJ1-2,TGTGCCAGCAGCGCCTCTGGGGCAGGCATTCGGGGCTACACCTTC,CASSASGAGIRGYTF